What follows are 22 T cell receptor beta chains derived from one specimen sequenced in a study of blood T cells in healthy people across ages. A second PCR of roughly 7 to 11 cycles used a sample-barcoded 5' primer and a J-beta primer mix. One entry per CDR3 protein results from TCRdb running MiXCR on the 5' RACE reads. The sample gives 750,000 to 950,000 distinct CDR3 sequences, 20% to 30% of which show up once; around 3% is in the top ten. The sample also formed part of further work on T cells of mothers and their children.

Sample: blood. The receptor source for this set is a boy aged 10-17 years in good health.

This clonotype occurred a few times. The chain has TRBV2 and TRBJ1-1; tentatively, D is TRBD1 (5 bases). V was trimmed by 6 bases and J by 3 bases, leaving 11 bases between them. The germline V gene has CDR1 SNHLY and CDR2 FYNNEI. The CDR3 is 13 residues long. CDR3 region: CASSPGGHTEAFF. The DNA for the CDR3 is TGTGCCAGCAGCCCCGGGGGACACACTGAAGCTTTCTTT.

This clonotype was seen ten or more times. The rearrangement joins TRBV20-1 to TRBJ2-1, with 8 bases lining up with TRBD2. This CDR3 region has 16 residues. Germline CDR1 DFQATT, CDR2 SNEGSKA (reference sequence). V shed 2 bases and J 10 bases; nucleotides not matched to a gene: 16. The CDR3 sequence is CSARPSGTPGRGEQFF. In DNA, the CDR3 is TGCAGTGCTAGACCCTCGGGGACGCCCGGGAGGGGCGAGCAGTTCTTC.

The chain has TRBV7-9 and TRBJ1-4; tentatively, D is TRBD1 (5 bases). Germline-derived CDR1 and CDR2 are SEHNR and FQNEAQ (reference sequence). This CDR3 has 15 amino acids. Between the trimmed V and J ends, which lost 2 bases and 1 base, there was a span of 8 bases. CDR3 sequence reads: CASSLQGLTNEKLFF. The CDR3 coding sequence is TGTGCCAGCAGCTTACAGGGATTAACTAATGAAAAACTGTTTTTT.

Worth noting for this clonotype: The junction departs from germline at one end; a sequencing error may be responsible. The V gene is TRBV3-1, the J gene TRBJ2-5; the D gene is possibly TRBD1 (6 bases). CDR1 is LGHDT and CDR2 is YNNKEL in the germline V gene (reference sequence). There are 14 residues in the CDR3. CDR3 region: CASSQDLRDKGKNF. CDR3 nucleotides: TGTGCCAGCAGCCAAGATCTACGGGACAAAGGAAAGAACTTC.

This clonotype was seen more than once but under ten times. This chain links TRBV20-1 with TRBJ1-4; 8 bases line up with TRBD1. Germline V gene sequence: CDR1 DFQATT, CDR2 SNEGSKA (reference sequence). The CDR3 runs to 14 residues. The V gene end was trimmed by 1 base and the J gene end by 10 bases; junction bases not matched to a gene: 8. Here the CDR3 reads CSARAPGGAGKLFF. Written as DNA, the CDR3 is TGCAGTGCTAGAGCCCCAGGGGGCGCGGGAAAACTGTTTTTT.

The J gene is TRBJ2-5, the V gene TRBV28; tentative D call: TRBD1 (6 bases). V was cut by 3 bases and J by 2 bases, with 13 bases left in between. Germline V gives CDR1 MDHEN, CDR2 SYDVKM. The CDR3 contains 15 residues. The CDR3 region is CASSLRSRGQETQYF. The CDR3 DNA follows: TGTGCCAGCAGTTTGCGTTCGAGGGGGCAAGAGACCCAGTACTTC.

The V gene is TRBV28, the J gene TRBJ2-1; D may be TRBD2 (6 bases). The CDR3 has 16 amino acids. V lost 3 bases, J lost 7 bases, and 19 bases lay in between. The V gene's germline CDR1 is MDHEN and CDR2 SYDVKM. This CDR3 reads CASSFPGASIWNEQFF. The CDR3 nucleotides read TGTGCCAGCAGTTTTCCGGGAGCGAGCATCTGGAATGAGCAGTTCTTC.

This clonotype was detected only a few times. The CDR3 sequence is CASSVDGRENEQYF. CDR3 coding DNA: TGTGCCAGCAGCGTAGACGGCAGGGAGAACGAGCAGTACTTC. V and J are TRBV9 and TRBJ2-5; TRBD1 or TRBD2 may be the D gene (5 bases each). Judging by the DNA end, TRBJ2-7 fits better; the J call may be wrong. The CDR3 totals 14 residues. Germline values: CDR1 SGDLS, CDR2 YYNGEE.

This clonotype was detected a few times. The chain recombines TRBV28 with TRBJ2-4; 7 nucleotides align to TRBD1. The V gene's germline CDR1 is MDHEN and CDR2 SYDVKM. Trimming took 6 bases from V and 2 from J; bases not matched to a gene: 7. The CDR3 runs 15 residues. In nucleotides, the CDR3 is TGTGCCAGCAGAAGGGGGCTCGGGTCCAAAAACATTCAGTACTTC. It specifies CASRRGLGSKNIQYF. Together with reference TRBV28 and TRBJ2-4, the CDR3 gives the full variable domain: DVKVTQSSRYLVKRTGEKVFLECVQDMDHENMFWYRQDPGLGLRLIYFSYDVKMKEKGDIPEGYSVSREKKERFSLILESASTNQTSMYLCASRRGLGSKNIQYFGAGTRLSVL.

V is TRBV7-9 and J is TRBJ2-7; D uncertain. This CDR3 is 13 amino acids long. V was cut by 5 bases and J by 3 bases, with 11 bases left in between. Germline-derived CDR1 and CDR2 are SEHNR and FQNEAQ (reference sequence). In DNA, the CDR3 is TGTGCCAGCAGCCGAGACATCCACTACGAGCAGTACTTC. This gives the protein CASSRDIHYEQYF.

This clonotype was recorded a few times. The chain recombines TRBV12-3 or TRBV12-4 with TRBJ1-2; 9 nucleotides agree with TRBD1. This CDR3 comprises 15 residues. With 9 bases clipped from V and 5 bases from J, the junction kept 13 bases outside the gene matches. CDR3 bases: TGTGCCAGTCGTTTAGGACAGGGGAAAACATATGGCTACACCTTC. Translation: CASRLGQGKTYGYTF.

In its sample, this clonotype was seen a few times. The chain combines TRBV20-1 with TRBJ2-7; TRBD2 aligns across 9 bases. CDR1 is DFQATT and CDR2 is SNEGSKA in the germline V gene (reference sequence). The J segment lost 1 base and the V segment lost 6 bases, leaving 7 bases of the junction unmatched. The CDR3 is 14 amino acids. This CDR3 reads CSATSGGLSYEQYF. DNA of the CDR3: TGCAGTGCAACCAGCGGGGGGCTATCCTACGAGCAGTACTTC.

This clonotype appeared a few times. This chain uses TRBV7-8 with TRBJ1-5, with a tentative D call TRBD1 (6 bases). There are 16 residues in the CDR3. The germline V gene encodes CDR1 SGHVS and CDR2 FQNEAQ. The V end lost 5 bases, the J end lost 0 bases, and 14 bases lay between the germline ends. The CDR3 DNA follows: TGTGCCAGCAGCGTACAGGGTGCACTTAGCAATCAGCCCCAGCATTTT. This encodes CASSVQGALSNQPQHF.

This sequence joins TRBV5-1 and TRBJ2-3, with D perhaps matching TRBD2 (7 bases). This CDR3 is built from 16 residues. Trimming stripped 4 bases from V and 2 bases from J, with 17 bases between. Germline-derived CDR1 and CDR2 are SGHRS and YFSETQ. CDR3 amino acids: CASSPRGAGSTDTQYF. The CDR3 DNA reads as TGCGCCAGCAGCCCACGGGGGGCGGGCTCCACAGATACGCAGTATTTT.

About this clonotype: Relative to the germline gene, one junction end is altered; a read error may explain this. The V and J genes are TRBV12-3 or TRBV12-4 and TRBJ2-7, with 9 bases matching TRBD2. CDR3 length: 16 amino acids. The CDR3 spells CASSLSLAGSSYEQHF. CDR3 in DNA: TGTGCCAGCAGTTTATCCCTAGCGGGGAGCTCCTACGAGCAGCACTTC.

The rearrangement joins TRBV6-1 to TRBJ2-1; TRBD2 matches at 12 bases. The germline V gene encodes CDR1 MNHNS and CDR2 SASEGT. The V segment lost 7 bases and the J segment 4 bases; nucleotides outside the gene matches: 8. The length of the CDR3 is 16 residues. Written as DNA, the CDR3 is TGTGCCAGCACCGTTGGACTAGCGGGGTTATACAATGAGCAGTTCTTC. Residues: CASTVGLAGLYNEQFF.

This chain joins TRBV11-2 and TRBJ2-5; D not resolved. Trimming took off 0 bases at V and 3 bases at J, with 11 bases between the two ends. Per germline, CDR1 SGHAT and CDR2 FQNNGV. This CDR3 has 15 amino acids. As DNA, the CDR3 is TGTGCCAGCAGCTTAGATCAAGCCAGTAAAGAGACCCAGTACTTC. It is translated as CASSLDQASKETQYF.

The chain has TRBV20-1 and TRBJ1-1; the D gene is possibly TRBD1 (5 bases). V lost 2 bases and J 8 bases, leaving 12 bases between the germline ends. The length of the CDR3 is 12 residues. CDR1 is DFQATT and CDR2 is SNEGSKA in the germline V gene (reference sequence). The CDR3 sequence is CSARPPGPEAFF. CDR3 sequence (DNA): TGCAGTGCTAGACCCCCAGGGCCCGAAGCTTTCTTT.

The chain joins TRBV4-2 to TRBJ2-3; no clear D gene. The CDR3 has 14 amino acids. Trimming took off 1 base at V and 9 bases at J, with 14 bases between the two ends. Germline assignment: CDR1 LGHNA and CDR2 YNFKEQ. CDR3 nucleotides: TGTGCCAGCAGCCAAGCCAAAGGTAGTACAACGCAGTATTTT. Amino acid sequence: CASSQAKGSTTQYF.

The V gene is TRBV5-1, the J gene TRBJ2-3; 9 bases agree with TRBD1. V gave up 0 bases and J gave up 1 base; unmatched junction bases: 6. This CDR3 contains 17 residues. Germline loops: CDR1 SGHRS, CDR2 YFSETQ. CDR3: CASSLGQGVRGTDTQYF. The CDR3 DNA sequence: TGCGCCAGCAGCTTGGGACAGGGGGTAAGGGGCACAGATACGCAGTATTTT.

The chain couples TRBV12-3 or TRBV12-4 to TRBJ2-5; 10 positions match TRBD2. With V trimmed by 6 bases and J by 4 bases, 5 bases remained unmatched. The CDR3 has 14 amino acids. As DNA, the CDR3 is TGTGCCAGCAGGGCTAGCGGGGGCGGAGAGACCCAGTACTTC. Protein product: CASRASGGGETQYF.

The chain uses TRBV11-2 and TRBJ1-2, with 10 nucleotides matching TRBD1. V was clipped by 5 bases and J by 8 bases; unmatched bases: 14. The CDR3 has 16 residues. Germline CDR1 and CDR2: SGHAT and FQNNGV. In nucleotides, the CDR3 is TGTGCCAGCAGCCTCCGTTGGGACAGGGGCCTCAGGGGCTACACCTTC. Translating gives CASSLRWDRGLRGYTF.